This TCR beta chain originates from a study of technical replicates of blood from a few donors. The table came from immunoSEQ multiplex PCR; TCRdb's copy has only in-frame clones and leaves some out. The repertoire consists of tens of thousands of clones, with 91% occurring once and the leading ten covering 0.37%. Germline values: CDR1 PRHDT, CDR2 FYEKMQ (reference sequence). CDR3 length: 15 residues. V shed 4 bases and J 3 bases; nucleotides not matched to a gene: 5. The origin of this receptor is a human donor in good health. Some clones in this sample may be carry-over from other donors' samples. The chain combines TRBV13 with TRBJ2-5, with TRBD2 identical over 10 bases. The specimen sequenced was T cells isolated from PBMCs. The CDR3 loop reads CASSSTAGGKETQYF. Written as DNA, the CDR3 is TGTGCCAGCAGCTCTACAGCGGGGGGGAAAGAGACCCAGTACTTC.